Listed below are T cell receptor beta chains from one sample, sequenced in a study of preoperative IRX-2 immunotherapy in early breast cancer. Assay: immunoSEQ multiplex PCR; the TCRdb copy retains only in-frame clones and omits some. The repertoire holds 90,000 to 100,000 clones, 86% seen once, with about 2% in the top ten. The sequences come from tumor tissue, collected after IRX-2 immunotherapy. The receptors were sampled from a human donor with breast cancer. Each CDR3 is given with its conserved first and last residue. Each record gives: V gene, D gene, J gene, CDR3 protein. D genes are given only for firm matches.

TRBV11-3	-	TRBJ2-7	CASSKWGSFSEQYF
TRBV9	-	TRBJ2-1	CASSFGHNEQFF
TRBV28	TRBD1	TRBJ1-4	CASSFQTGGANEKLFF
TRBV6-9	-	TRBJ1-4	CASNFQGITNEKLFF
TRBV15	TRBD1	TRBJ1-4	CATSRTDRVEEKLFF
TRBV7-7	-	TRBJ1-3	CASSLVTGYTGNTIYF
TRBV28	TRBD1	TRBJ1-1	CASSLGGQRAFF
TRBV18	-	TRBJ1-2	CASSPPTRPVSGYTF
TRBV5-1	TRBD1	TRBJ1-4	CASSSGTGHEKLFF
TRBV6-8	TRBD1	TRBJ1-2	CASRELTGGYGYTF
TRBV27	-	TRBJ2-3	CASSLKGERASGTDTQYF
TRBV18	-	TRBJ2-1	CASSPRSQIGRNEQFF
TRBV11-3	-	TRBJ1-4	CASSLREGSEKLFF
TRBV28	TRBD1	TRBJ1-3	CASSFDRGSFGNTIYF
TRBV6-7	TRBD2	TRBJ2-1	CASRHLSGGYNEQFF
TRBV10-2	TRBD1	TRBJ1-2	CASSESAKTGGSYGYTF
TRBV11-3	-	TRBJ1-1	CASSLDYRDPGDTEAFF
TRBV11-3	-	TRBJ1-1	CASSLGRGGMNTEAFF
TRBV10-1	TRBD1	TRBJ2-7	CASSVLTGAEQYF
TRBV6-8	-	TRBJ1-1	CASSFPSAGRNEAFF
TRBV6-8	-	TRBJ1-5	CASNPPAQPQHF
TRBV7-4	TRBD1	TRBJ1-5	CASSRTGGEPQHF
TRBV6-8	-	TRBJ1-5	CASSGEVRGSNQPQHF
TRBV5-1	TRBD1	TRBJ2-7	CASSPGTGSPYEQYF
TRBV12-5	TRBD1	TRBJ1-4	CASAKTGTNEKLFF
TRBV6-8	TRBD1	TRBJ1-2	CASSSPGQFYGYTF
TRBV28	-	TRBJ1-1	CASSFRGIITEAFF
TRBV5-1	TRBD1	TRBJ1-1	CASSRQGPSTEAFF
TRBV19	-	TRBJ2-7	CASSDGAGSSYEQYF
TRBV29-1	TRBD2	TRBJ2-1	CSGEGLAGGGEQFF
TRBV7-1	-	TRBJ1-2	CASSLGGDYGYTF
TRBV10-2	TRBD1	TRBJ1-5	CASSELQGQPQHF
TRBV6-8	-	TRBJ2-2	CAILGASNTGELFF